The clone carrying this T cell receptor beta chain was seen only a few times. Its target is not known. This sample was taken from a study of early T cells in non-severe SARS-CoV-2 infection. Study-level points and caveats: Lookups in VDJdb leaned toward anti-spike CD8 responses and missed private and CD4 specificities.

Molecules of cDNA were individually given unique molecular identifiers that were attached to them. MiXCR was run by TCRdb on the 5' RACE reads, yielding one entry per CDR3 protein. The sample lists around 82,000 distinct CDR3 sequences, 11% occurring once. This clonotype was obtained from an adult who was a healthcare worker with PCR-confirmed SARS-CoV-2 infection or an uninfected control (not recorded which). Specimen: whole blood.

CDR3 sequence: CASSPSASYQETQYF. In DNA, the CDR3 is TGTGCCAGCAGTCCCTCCGCCTCGTACCAAGAGACCCAGTACTTC. The chain uses TRBV27 and TRBJ2-5; unclear D gene. The CDR3 spans 15 residues. CDR1 is MNHEY and CDR2 is SMNVEV in the germline V gene (reference sequence). V lost 5 bases to trimming and J lost 0 bases, with 13 bases between them.